Listed here are 9 T cell receptor beta chains from one sample, sequenced in a study of tumor-infiltrating lymphocytes in primary liver carcinoma. Starting material of around 490 ng total RNA yielded TCR beta cDNA via a constant-region primer. Libraries for TCR beta were built through three nested multiplex PCR rounds, which together made up a slightly modified ARM-PCR procedure. The first two PCR rounds, around 10 cycles each, used TRBV1-TRBV30 forward primers and a C-beta reverse primer. TCRdb fed the multiplex PCR reads into MiXCR, producing one record per CDR3 protein. The sample lists fewer than 400,000 distinct CDR3 sequences, 55% to 65% seen once, with roughly 9% in the top ten. It was unsorted whole blood that yielded blood RNA, and germline DNA was also extracted. The specimen sequenced was peripheral blood. The receptors come from a man aged 40-50 years with primary liver carcinoma and hepatitis B virus infection.

As for this clonotype: With a much larger clone just one base away, this may be a read error. CDR3 loop: CATSDPSTGVLYNEQLF. Written as DNA, the CDR3 is TGTGCCACCAGTGACCCCTCGACGGGAGTATTGTACAATGAGCAGCTCTTC. V usage is TRBV24-1 and J usage is TRBJ2-1, with D maybe TRBD2 (6 bases). The germline gives CDR1 KGHDR, CDR2 SFDVKD. CDR3 length: 17 amino acids.

This clonotype was seen at least ten times. V gene TRBV11-2 combines with J gene TRBJ2-1, with D possibly matching TRBD2 (6 bases). Germline CDR1 SGHAT, CDR2 FQNNGV. The CDR3 covers 14 residues. Trimming shortened V by 3 bases and J by 9 bases, and 15 bases separated the two germline ends. In DNA form, the CDR3 reads TGTGCCAGCAGCTTGGGGGGATGGTTTAGTGAGCAGTTCTTC. The encoded protein is CASSLGGWFSEQFF.

Comments on this clonotype: With a much larger clone just one base away, this may be a read error. Since the CDR3 does not end with the conserved phenylalanine or tryptophan, this likely comes from a read error. V gene TRBV29-1 combines with J gene TRBJ2-5, with D uncertain. Per the germline V gene, CDR1 is SQVTM and CDR2 is ANQGSEA. This CDR3 comprises 11 residues. V was clipped by 4 bases and J by 5 bases, with 8 bases between them. The CDR3 DNA reads as TGCAGCGTTGGATTGCGGGAGACCCAGTACCTC. Translated, it gives CSVGLRETQYL.

This clonotype was observed many times. The V and J genes are TRBV11-2 and TRBJ2-5; 9 bases are a match to TRBD2. J lost 5 bases, V lost 3 bases, and 7 bases had no gene match. The CDR3 runs 15 residues. Germline CDR1 is SGHAT and CDR2 is FQNNGV. As DNA, the CDR3 is TGTGCCAGCAGCTTGCTAGCGGGATCGGGGGAGACCCAGTACTTC. This translates into CASSLLAGSGETQYF.

Many counts were recorded for this clonotype. This sequence joins TRBV4-3 and TRBJ1-2; 11 nucleotides match TRBD1. Trimming took 4 bases from V and 5 from J; bases not matched to a gene: 3. This CDR3 spans 14 amino acids. Per the germline V gene, CDR1 is LGHNA and CDR2 is YSLEER. CDR3 bases: TGCGCCAGCAGCCCCGGACAGGGGGCGTATGGCTACACCTTC. Protein: CASSPGQGAYGYTF.

A few counts support this clonotype. CDR3 amino acids: CASSLALRRQPQHF. CDR3 coding DNA: TGTGCCAGCAGCTTAGCGTTGCGGAGGCAGCCCCAGCATTTT. This chain uses TRBV7-8 with TRBJ1-5; D gene ambiguous. Trimming shortened V by 0 bases and J by 7 bases, and 10 bases separated the two germline ends. The CDR3 is 14 residues long. The germline gives CDR1 SGHVS, CDR2 FQNEAQ.

This clonotype was seen once. Here the CDR3 reads CASSLGSTHTPTLTDVQYF. The CDR3 DNA reads as TGTGCCAGCAGTTTAGGTTCTACCCATACTCCTACTTTGACGGATGTGCAGTACTTC. The J gene is TRBJ2-7, the V gene TRBV28; D is unclear. Trimming removed 2 bases at V and 9 bases at J, with 32 bases between. Germline CDR1 and CDR2: MDHEN and SYDVKM. The CDR3 length is 19 residues.

To note about this clonotype: A single base separates this from a much larger clone, so it may be a read error. The chain employs TRBV6-6 and TRBJ2-6; D is perhaps TRBD1 (5 bases). This CDR3 has 14 residues. Germline values: CDR1 MNHNY, CDR2 SVGAGI (reference sequence). The CDR3 region has the DNA TGTGCCAGCAGTCTGGCATCTGGGGCCAAGGTCCTGACTTTC. Translating gives CASSLASGAKVLTF.

A single count supports this clonotype. One end of the junction varies from germline; a read error may be responsible. This chain connects TRBV2 to TRBJ2-1; either TRBD1 or TRBD2 may supply D (5 bases each). CDR3 length: 14 residues. Per germline, CDR1 SNHLY and CDR2 FYNNEI. CDR3 residues: CANSEVRGSGEQFF. DNA for the CDR3: TGTGCCAACAGTGAAGTTAGGGGATCGGGAGAGCAGTTCTTC.